Below, 20 T cell receptor beta chains from the same sample are listed, as sequenced in a study of blood T cell repertoires in COVID-19. Assay: immunoSEQ multiplex PCR; the TCRdb copy retains only in-frame clones and omits some. Of roughly 250,000 clones in the sample, roughly nine tenths were seen once. The sequenced material came from peripheral blood. The receptors here all came from a young woman with COVID-19, enrolled during active disease.

The gene calls are TRBV7-6 and TRBJ1-3; TRBD1 might be the D (6 bases). This CDR3 is 17 amino acids long. Trimming removed 5 bases at V and 4 bases at J, with 21 bases between. CDR1 is SGHVS, CDR2 FNYEAQ, per germline. CDR3 bases: TGTGCCAGCAGCCCCCGGCGACGGGGGGCGCCGGGAAACACCATATATTTT. This codes for CASSPRRRGAPGNTIYF. Filled out from reference TRBV7-6 and TRBJ1-3, the complete variable domain reads GAGVSQSPRYKVTKRGQDVALRCDPISGHVSLYWYRQALGQGPEFLTYFNYEAQQDKSGLPNDRFSAERPEGSISTLTIQRTEQRDSAMYRCASSPRRRGAPGNTIYFGEGSWLTVV.

This clone was seen just once. The V gene is TRBV19, the J gene TRBJ1-2; no reliable D call. The CDR3 is 12 residues long. Germline loops: CDR1 LNHDA, CDR2 SQIVND (reference sequence). With 3 bases removed from V and 8 bases from J, the gap between germline ends came to 10 bases. CDR3 DNA: TGTGCCAGTAGTATCCGGGAGGGCGGCTACACCTTC. Its translation is CASSIREGGYTF.

V usage is TRBV28 and J usage is TRBJ2-7; tentatively, D is TRBD2 (5 bases). The V gene's germline CDR1 is MDHEN and CDR2 SYDVKM. The CDR3 contains 14 residues. Trimming pared 2 bases from V and 3 bases from J, leaving 11 bases between. CDR3 nucleotide sequence: TGTGCCAGCAGTTTAGAAGCGGTAGACTACGAGCAGTACTTC. Translated, it gives CASSLEAVDYEQYF.

The chain links TRBV19 to TRBJ2-6; 8 bases align to TRBD1. Germline V lookup: CDR1 LNHDA, CDR2 SQIVND (reference sequence). The CDR3 is 15 amino acids. Trimming took 10 bases from V and 3 from J; bases not matched to a gene: 8. CDR3 residues: CATGQGEGGANVLTF. The CDR3 DNA follows: TGTGCCACCGGACAGGGTGAGGGTGGGGCCAACGTCCTGACTTTC.

The chain is built from TRBV5-1 and TRBJ2-3; D gene uncertain. V was cut by 1 base and J by 4 bases, with 10 bases left in between. CDR1 and CDR2 from the germline V gene are SGHRS and YFSETQ. The CDR3 consists of 14 residues. CDR3 residues: CASSLISRADTQYF. The CDR3 DNA follows: TGCGCCAGCAGCTTGATTAGTCGGGCAGATACGCAGTATTTT.

The V call is TRBV11-1, the J call TRBJ1-2; D is possibly TRBD1 (5 bases). Looked up from germline, CDR1 is SGHAT and CDR2 is FQDESV (reference sequence). The V end lost 2 bases, the J end lost 8 bases, and 12 bases lay between the germline ends. There are 13 residues in the CDR3. CDR3 amino acids: CASSLSGTGGYTF. For the CDR3, the DNA is TGTGCCAGCAGCTTATCTGGGACTGGAGGCTACACCTTC.

The V call is TRBV9, the J call TRBJ2-5, with 8 bases that match TRBD2. This CDR3 comprises 15 residues. V was pared by 0 bases and J by 5 bases, with 6 bases of the junction left unmatched. Germline CDR1 is SGDLS and CDR2 is YYNGEE. The CDR3 DNA follows: TGTGCCAGCAGCGTAGATGCGGGGGGAGGTGAGACCCAGTACTTC. This translates into CASSVDAGGGETQYF.

This clone came up a few times. The chain has TRBV5-8 and TRBJ2-3; 9 bases are shared with TRBD1. Germline lookup yields CDR1 SGHTS and CDR2 YDEGEE. V was clipped by 0 bases and J by 5 bases; unmatched bases: 4. The CDR3 totals 15 residues. CDR3 protein: CASSLVTGGLDTQYF. The CDR3, as DNA: TGTGCCAGCAGCTTGGTGACAGGGGGTTTAGATACGCAGTATTTT. The entire variable domain, with the rest obtained from reference TRBV5-8 and TRBJ2-3, is as follows: EAGVTQSPTHLIKTRGQQATLRCSPISGHTSVYWYQQALGLGLQFLLWYDEGEERNRGNFPPRFSGRQFPNYSSELNVNALELEDSALYLCASSLVTGGLDTQYFGPGTRLTVL.

The chain employs TRBV19 and TRBJ1-5; D call uncertain. The CDR3 is made up of 14 amino acids. The V gene lost 8 bases and the J gene lost 0 bases, with 11 bases spanning the gap. Germline V gene data show CDR1 as LNHDA and CDR2 as SQIVND (reference sequence). The CDR3 coding sequence is TGTGCCAGTGAGACGGACTATAGCAATCAGCCCCAGCATTTT. Its translation is CASETDYSNQPQHF.

The sample holds one count of this clone. The chain joins TRBV5-5 to TRBJ2-7; D uncertain. The CDR3 extends over 11 amino acids. The germline V and J ends were trimmed by 4 bases and 4 bases, with 6 bases remaining between them. Germline V gives CDR1 SGHKS, CDR2 YYEKEE (reference sequence). The CDR3 DNA reads as TGTGCCAGCAGCCTCCAGTACGAGCAGTACTTC. Translation: CASSLQYEQYF. The entire variable domain, with the rest obtained from reference TRBV5-5 and TRBJ2-7, is as follows: DAGVTQSPTHLIKTRGQQVTLRCSPISGHKSVSWYQQVLGQGPQFIFQYYEKEERGRGNFPDRFSARQFPNYSSELNVNALLLGDSALYLCASSLQYEQYFGPGTRLTVT.

The chain recombines TRBV6-6 with TRBJ2-2, with TRBD2 as a possible D gene (6 bases). In germline, CDR1 is MNHNY, CDR2 SVGAGI (reference sequence). The CDR3 consists of 14 residues. V was shortened by 6 bases and J by 3 bases, with 11 bases between the two germline ends. As DNA, the CDR3 is TGTGCCAGCAGGGACTACTTTTACACCGGGGAGCTGTTTTTT. Amino acid sequence: CASRDYFYTGELFF.

For this clone: The same CDR3 also results from other DNA sequences found in this sample. The rearrangement uses TRBV4-1 and TRBJ2-7; perhaps TRBD1 as D (6 bases). CDR1 and CDR2 from the germline V gene are MGHRA and YSYEKL. V was pared by 4 bases and J by 0 bases, with 13 bases between. This CDR3 is 15 amino acids long. CDR3 nucleotide sequence: TGCGCCAGCAGCCCAGGGCAGGGGCCCTCCTACGAGCAGTACTTC. Protein: CASSPGQGPSYEQYF.

This clone was detected ten times or more. The gene calls are TRBV29-1 and TRBJ1-1; possible D gene TRBD1, 6 bases. Germline V gene lookup returns CDR1 SQVTM and CDR2 ANQGSEA. Trimming cost V 4 bases and J 1 base, with 10 bases left between them. This CDR3 contains 13 residues. CDR3 amino acids: CSVAGGANTEAFF. The DNA for the CDR3 is TGCAGCGTTGCCGGGGGGGCGAACACTGAAGCTTTCTTT.

V is TRBV7-9 and J is TRBJ1-1; 7 nucleotides align to TRBD1. Trimming removed 5 bases from V and 0 bases from J; junction bases left unmatched: 3. There are 14 residues in the CDR3. Germline lookup yields CDR1 SEHNR and CDR2 FQNEAQ (reference sequence). DNA of the CDR3: TGTGCCAGCAGCCCGACAGGGATGAACACTGAAGCTTTCTTT. This encodes CASSPTGMNTEAFF.

The chain recombines TRBV19 with TRBJ1-2; D is ambiguous. Germline V gene sequence: CDR1 LNHDA, CDR2 SQIVND (reference sequence). The ends were cut back, 7 bases at V and 0 bases at J, with 12 bases in the middle. This CDR3 has 14 amino acids. In DNA, the CDR3 is TGTGCCAGTACCCTAACACGGGCTAACTATGGCTACACCTTC. This gives the protein CASTLTRANYGYTF.

The gene calls are TRBV4-1 and TRBJ2-1, with D tentatively TRBD1 (7 bases). The CDR3 has 17 residues. Germline-derived CDR1 and CDR2 are MGHRA and YSYEKL. Trimming pared 1 base from V and 5 bases from J, leaving 18 bases between. CDR3 in DNA: TGCGCCAGCAGCCAAGTGCCCCGGGAGACAGGGCACAATGAGCAGTTCTTC. Translated, it gives CASSQVPRETGHNEQFF.

The rearrangement joins TRBV2 to TRBJ1-1; D remains ambiguous. Trimming stripped 0 bases from V and 6 bases from J, with 5 bases between. The germline V gene has CDR1 SNHLY and CDR2 FYNNEI. The CDR3 is made up of 12 amino acids. The CDR3 sequence is CASSEAPAEAFF. In DNA, the CDR3 is TGTGCCAGCAGTGAAGCGCCAGCTGAAGCTTTCTTT. Full variable domain (rest looked up from reference TRBV2 and TRBJ1-1): EPEVTQTPSHQVTQMGQEVILRCVPISNHLYFYWYRQILGQKVEFLVSFYNNEISEKSEIFDDQFSVERPDGSNFTLKIRSTKLEDSAMYFCASSEAPAEAFFGQGTRLTVV.

This chain joins TRBV6-2 or TRBV6-3 and TRBJ2-5, with 12 bases aligning to TRBD2. Germline V gene data show CDR1 as MNHEY and CDR2 as SVGEGT. The CDR3 is 16 residues long. V shed 6 bases, J shed 5 bases, and the junction held 10 bases outside the gene matches. This CDR3 is CASSLPSGGVLETQYF. CDR3 DNA: TGTGCCAGCAGCCTGCCTAGCGGGGGGGTCTTGGAGACCCAGTACTTC.

This clone was observed a few times. The chain employs TRBV3-1 (or the pseudogene TRBV3-2) and TRBJ2-5, with 10 bases lining up with TRBD2. CDR1 is LGHDT, CDR2 YNNKEL, per germline (reference sequence). V dropped 0 bases and J dropped 3; count of bases not matched to a gene: 16. The CDR3 has 20 residues. CDR3: CASSQESVTLAGFLEETQYF. Here the CDR3 DNA reads TGTGCCAGCAGCCAAGAATCGGTTACACTAGCGGGGTTCCTGGAAGAGACCCAGTACTTC.

This chain uses TRBV24-1 with TRBJ1-5, with 9 bases identical to TRBD1. V dropped 4 bases and J dropped 7; count of bases not matched to a gene: 7. CDR3 length: 15 amino acids. The germline V gene encodes CDR1 KGHDR and CDR2 SFDVKD. CDR3 coding DNA: TGTGCCACCAGTGACCCGGGACAGGGACTCCAGCCCCAGCATTTT. It specifies CATSDPGQGLQPQHF.